The rows below give T cell receptor beta chains drawn from one sample of a study of shared clonotypes between healthy human individuals. Method: immunoSEQ multiplex PCR; TCRdb's copy keeps in-frame clones and lacks some. The data contain around 1,900,000 clones, about 94% of them seen just once; the ten biggest clones take up over 1.5%. Sequences were obtained from naive CD8+ T cells from PBMCs. The receptors were gathered from a man aged 18 to 35 in good health. Some clones in this sample may be carry-over from other donors' samples. Each CDR3 is given with its conserved first and last residue. The D gene is left open where the match is weak. Only part of the rows carry a size: once, few, many, or a class if the clone is expanded.

>TRBJ2-3|NA|TRBV5-1|NA
TGCGCCAGCAGCGACCACAGGGCGGTCAGCACAGATACGCAGTATTTT
CASSDHRAVSTDTQYF
>TRBJ1-1|NA|TRBV27|TRBD1
TGTGCCAGCAGAACCGGGACAGGGATTCGGCACACTGAAGCTTTCTTT
CASRTGTGIRHTEAFF
>TRBJ2-1|NA|TRBV4-1|NA
TGCGCCAGCAGCCAAGAAAAAGGGAGCGGTCGGAATGAGCAGTTCTTC
CASSQEKGSGRNEQFF
>TRBJ2-1|NA|TRBV9|NA
TGTGCCAGCAGCCCAATTGGGAGCGTAGCCTACAATGAGCAGTTCTTC
CASSPIGSVAYNEQFF
>TRBJ2-1|NA|TRBV4-2|NA
TGTGCCAGCAGCCAAGAACTATCGCGGCTAGGCAATGAGCAGTTCTTC
CASSQELSRLGNEQFF
>TRBJ2-7|NA|TRBV21-1|NA
TGTGCCAGCAGCAAATCGGGTGGGGGAACCTACGAGCAGTACTTC
CASSKSGGGTYEQYF
>TRBJ2-1|NA|TRBV28|TRBD2
TGTGCCAGCAGTTTATCTCTAGCGGAGTACAATGAGCAGTTCTTC
CASSLSLAEYNEQFF
>TRBJ2-1|NA|TRBV7-9|NA
TGTGCCAGCAGCTCCGTTTCCCTCCCATACAATGAGCAGTTCTTC
CASSSVSLPYNEQFF
>TRBJ2-6|NA|TRBV7-9|TRBD1
TGTGCCACTACAGGGGGCTCTGGGGCCAACGTCCTGACTTTC
CATTGGSGANVLTF
>TRBJ1-1|NA|TRBV9|NA
TGTGCCAGCAGCCCATCACCCTCCAGGCACTCGGACACTGAAGCTTTCTTT
CASSPSPSRHSDTEAFF
>TRBJ1-1|NA|TRBV19|TRBD1
TGTGCCAGTAGTATCGGGACAGGGGATGCTTTCTTT
CASSIGTGDAFF
>TRBJ2-7|few|TRBV7-9|TRBD1
TGTGCCAGCAGCTCGACAGGGGTGCCGGACGAGCAGTACTTC
CASSSTGVPDEQYF
>TRBJ2-2|NA|TRBV13|TRBD2
TGTGCCAGCAGCCCGTACCCGGGGGGGAGTACCAACACCGGGGAGCTGTTTTTT
CASSPYPGGSTNTGELFF
>TRBJ2-7|once|TRBV7-9|TRBD1
TGTGCCAGCGACACCCCGGCCAAAGGGACAGGAAGATACGAGCAGTACTTC
CASDTPAKGTGRYEQYF
>TRBJ2-2|NA|TRBV6-5|NA
TGTGCCAGCAGTTACTACCTAACGAAGAACACCGGGGAGCTGTTTTTT
CASSYYLTKNTGELFF
>TRBJ2-3|NA|TRBV18|TRBD2
TGTGCCAGCTCACCGGTAGCGGGAGGGCGGGGCACAGATACGCAGTATTTT
CASSPVAGGRGTDTQYF
>TRBJ2-1|once|TRBV7-8|TRBD2
TGTGCCAGCAGCTTAGCGCTAGCGGGAGGGCCCTTCAGCTCCTACAATGAGCAGTTCTTC
CASSLALAGGPFSSYNEQFF
>TRBJ2-7|NA|TRBV6-1|TRBD1
TGTGCCAGCAGTGGATCCGGGACAGCTATCTACGAGCAGTACTTC
CASSGSGTAIYEQYF
>TRBJ2-7|NA|TRBV6-5|NA
TGTGCCAGCAGAGGTTTCGGGGGGCGATTCTACGAGCAGTACTTC
CASRGFGGRFYEQYF
>TRBJ2-1|NA|TRBV6-6|NA
TGTGCCAGCAGCCAAGGGCGAAAACTCTCCTACAATGAGCAGTTCTTC
CASSQGRKLSYNEQFF
>TRBJ2-4|NA|TRBV11-1|NA
TGTGCCAGCAGCATCAACCAGGGAGAAAAGGCCAAAAACATTCAGTACTTC
CASSINQGEKAKNIQYF
>TRBJ1-5|NA|TRBV19|NA
TGTGCCAGTAGTCCGAAACCCTATCAGCCCCAGCATTTT
CASSPKPYQPQHF
>TRBJ1-5|NA|TRBV5-1|NA
TGCGCCAGCAGCTTGTTTCCGGGCGCGGGTCAGCCCCAGCATTTT
CASSLFPGAGQPQHF
>TRBJ1-3|NA|TRBV7-9|NA
TGTGCCAGCAGCGCCCCTCGAGTAAAGGGAAACACCATATATTTT
CASSAPRVKGNTIYF
>TRBJ1-6|NA|TRBV6-6|NA
TGTGCCAGCAGTTACTCTTCAGTGAGTTCACCCCTCCACTTT
CASSYSSVSSPLHF
>TRBJ1-1|NA|TRBV19|TRBD1
TGTGCCAGTAGTATAGGGGGACAGGGCAACACTGAAGCTTTCTTT
CASSIGGQGNTEAFF
>TRBJ2-5|NA|TRBV11-1|NA
TGTGCCAGCAGCACCCGGGACTGGAACCAAGAGACCCAGTACTTC
CASSTRDWNQETQYF
>TRBJ2-2|once|TRBV5-1|NA
TGCGCCAGCAGCGCGGACAGTAACACCGGGGAGCTGTTTTTT
CASSADSNTGELFF
>TRBJ2-2|NA|TRBV28|NA
TGTGCCAGCAGTTTATGGACAGAGACCGGGGAGCTGTTTTTT
CASSLWTETGELFF
>TRBJ2-3|NA|TRBV2|TRBD2
TGTGCCAGCAGTGTGTGGGCTAGCGGGAGTCAAAGCCACTATGCTAGCACAGATACGCAGTATTTT
CASSVWASGSQSHYASTDTQYF
>TRBJ1-1|NA|TRBV7-9|NA
TGTGCCAGCAGCCTCGTAGGGACGAACACTGAAGCTTTCTTT
CASSLVGTNTEAFF
>TRBJ2-1|NA|TRBV27|NA
TGTGCCAGCAGGGAAGGAAATGAGCAGTTCTTC
CASREGNEQFF
>TRBJ1-2|NA|TRBV19|NA
TGTGCCAGTAGTATAGTTGGTAACTCGGGTGGCTACACCTTC
CASSIVGNSGGYTF
>TRBJ2-1|NA|TRBV5-6|NA
TGTGCCAGCACCACCTGGGGGGGCTACTACAATGAGCAGTTCTTC
CASTTWGGYYNEQFF
>TRBJ2-3|NA|TRBV10-3|TRBD1
TGTGCCATCTCACCCCTACGTAAGGGGGCTCTCGCAGATACGCAGTATTTT
CAISPLRKGALADTQYF
>TRBJ2-1|NA|TRBV7-9|NA
TGTGCCAGCAGCAGGGGCCCCGGGACCCTTGTGGACAATGAGCAGTTCTTC
CASSRGPGTLVDNEQFF
>TRBJ2-2|NA|TRBV11-2|NA
TGTGCCAGCAGCTTAAAGGGGGTGGGACTTGTGCCCACCGGGGAGCTGTTTTTT
CASSLKGVGLVPTGELFF
>TRBJ1-5|NA|TRBV5-8|NA
TGTGCCAGCAGCCGCAACATTCTCCGGAGTTGGATGGGTCAGCCCCAGCATTTT
CASSRNILRSWMGQPQHF
>TRBJ2-7|once|TRBV28|NA
TGTGCCAGCACGAGTTCCAGCTCCTACGAGCAGTACTTC
CASTSSSSYEQYF
>TRBJ2-1|NA|TRBV7-9|NA
TGTGCCAGCAGCTTTATCGCGTCAGACCCGAGCTCCTACAATGAGCAGTTCTTC
CASSFIASDPSSYNEQFF
>TRBJ2-1|NA|TRBV25-1|TRBD2
TGTGCCAGCAGTGAATATAAGTGGGCTAGCGGGAGGAAAAATGAGCAGTTCTTC
CASSEYKWASGRKNEQFF
>TRBJ2-3|NA|TRBV9|TRBD2
TGTGCCAGCAGCGTAGGGGGTAGCGGGAGATCTACAGATACGCAGTATTTT
CASSVGGSGRSTDTQYF
>TRBJ1-2|once|TRBV6-1|NA
TGTGCCAGCAGAACCTATGGCAGCTACACCTTC
CASRTYGSYTF
>TRBJ1-1|once|TRBV5-1|NA
TGCGCCAGCAGCTTCGGCGGACAGAACACTGAAGCTTTCTTT
CASSFGGQNTEAFF
>TRBJ2-3|NA|TRBV6-5|TRBD1
TGTGCCAGCAGTCGGACAGGGTTTGGTGCAGATACGCAGTATTTT
CASSRTGFGADTQYF
>TRBJ1-5|NA|TRBV5-1|NA
TGCGCCCGAAACGACAAGCTGCGGTATAGCAATCAGCCCCAGCATTTT
CARNDKLRYSNQPQHF
>TRBJ2-7|NA|TRBV9|TRBD1
TGTGCCAGCAGCGCCGCAGACAGGGCCTGGGAGCAGTACTTC
CASSAADRAWEQYF
>TRBJ2-3|NA|TRBV28|TRBD2
TGTGCCAGCAGGTTCGGGCGGGAGGACTCTAGCACAGATACGCAGTATTTT
CASRFGREDSSTDTQYF